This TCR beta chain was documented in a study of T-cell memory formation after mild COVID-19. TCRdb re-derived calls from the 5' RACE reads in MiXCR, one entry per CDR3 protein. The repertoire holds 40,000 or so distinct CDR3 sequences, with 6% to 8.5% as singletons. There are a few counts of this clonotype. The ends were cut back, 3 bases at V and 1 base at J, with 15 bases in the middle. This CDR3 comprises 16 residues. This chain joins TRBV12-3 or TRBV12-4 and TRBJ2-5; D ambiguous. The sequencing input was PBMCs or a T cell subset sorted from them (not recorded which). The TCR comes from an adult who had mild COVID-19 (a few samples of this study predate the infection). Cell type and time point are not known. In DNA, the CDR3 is TGTGCCAGCAGTTTGGGCCTGGTTGGTCCCCAAGAGACCCAGTACTTC. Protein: CASSLGLVGPQETQYF.